The clone carrying this T cell receptor (beta chain) was counted ten times or more. These data belong to a study of blood T cell repertoires in COVID-19. Study summary: Sources were T cells, B-cell-depleted T cells, or PBMCs; the material itself was cDNA or gDNA.

TCRdb keeps only in-frame clones here, not all; method: immunoSEQ multiplex PCR. Of 100,000 to 150,000 clones in the sample, roughly 83% are singletons; the top ten hold 5% to 6%. With 0 bases clipped from V and 7 bases from J, the junction kept 1 base outside the gene matches. Germline CDR1 MNHEY, CDR2 SVGEGT. This CDR3 is built from 14 residues. Source material: peripheral blood. V is TRBV6-2 or TRBV6-3 and J is TRBJ2-2; 8 bases match TRBD1. The sequence was obtained from a human donor in a cohort sampled during active COVID-19. The DNA of the CDR3 is TGTGCCAGCAGTTACTCCGGGACAGGCGGGGAGCTGTTTTTT. This translates into CASSYSGTGGELFF.